This TCR beta chain emerged from a study of blood T cell repertoires in COVID-19. During active infection, Seattle patients enrolled and were then monitored through disease. Data came from immunoSEQ multiplex PCR; TCRdb stores just in-frame clones and leaves some out. This table has a few hundred thousand clones, roughly nine tenths appearing once. This TCR derives from a woman aged 60-70 years with COVID-19, enrolled during active disease. Source material: peripheral blood.

The CDR3 protein is CASSSIDTQYF. As DNA, the CDR3 is TGTGCCAGCAGCTCAATAGATACGCAGTATTTT. This chain uses TRBV6-2 or TRBV6-3 with TRBJ2-3, with no clear D. Germline assignment: CDR1 MNHEY and CDR2 SVGEGT. Trimming removed 6 bases from V and 5 bases from J, with 6 bases in between. CDR3 length equals 11 residues.